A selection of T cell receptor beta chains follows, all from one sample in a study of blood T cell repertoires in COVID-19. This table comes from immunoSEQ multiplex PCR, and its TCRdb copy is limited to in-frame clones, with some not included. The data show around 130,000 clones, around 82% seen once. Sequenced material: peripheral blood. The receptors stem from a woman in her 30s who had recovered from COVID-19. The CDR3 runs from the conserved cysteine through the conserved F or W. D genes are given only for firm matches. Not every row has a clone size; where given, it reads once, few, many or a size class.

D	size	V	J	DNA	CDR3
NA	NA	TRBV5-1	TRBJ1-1	TGCGCCAGCAGCTTGGTTGGGGCTGGGAACACTGAAGCTTTCTTT	CASSLVGAGNTEAFF
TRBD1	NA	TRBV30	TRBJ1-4	TGTGCCGCCGGACAGGGGGCCGGCGAAAAACTGTTTTTT	CAAGQGAGEKLFF
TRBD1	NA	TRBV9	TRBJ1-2	TGTGCCAGCAGCCTCAGGGGGCAGTTTAACTATGGCTACACCTTC	CASSLRGQFNYGYTF
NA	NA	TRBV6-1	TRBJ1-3	TGTGCCAGCAGTGAATACGGGTCGGCCACCATATATTTT	CASSEYGSATIYF
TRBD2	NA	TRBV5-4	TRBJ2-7	TGTGCCAGCAGCTTTTCAGGACTAGCGGGTTTCTCCTACGAGCAGTACTTC	CASSFSGLAGFSYEQYF
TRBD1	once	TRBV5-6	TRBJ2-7	TGTGCCAGCAGCTTGGGACAGGGGTTGAACGAGCAGTACTTC	CASSLGQGLNEQYF
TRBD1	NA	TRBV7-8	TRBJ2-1	TGTGCCAGCAGCCGGGGACAGGGAAATGAGCAGTTCTTC	CASSRGQGNEQFF
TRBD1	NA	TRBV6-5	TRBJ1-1	TGTGCCAGCAGTAAGACAGGGGTGCCTTACACTGAAGCTTTCTTT	CASSKTGVPYTEAFF
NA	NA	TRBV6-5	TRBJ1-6	TGTGCCAGCGCCCGAGCCGTTAATTCACCCCTCCACTTT	CASARAVNSPLHF
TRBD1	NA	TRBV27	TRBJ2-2	TGTGCCAGCAGTTTACAGGGGGCAGTCGGGGAGCTGTTTTTT	CASSLQGAVGELFF
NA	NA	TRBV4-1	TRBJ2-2	TGCGCCAGCAGCCAAGAACCCGCACCGGGCGGGGAGCTGTTTTTT	CASSQEPAPGGELFF
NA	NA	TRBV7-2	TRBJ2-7	TGTGCCAGCAGCTTAGGTTCAGCAGGGAATCGCGAGCAGTACTTC	CASSLGSAGNREQYF
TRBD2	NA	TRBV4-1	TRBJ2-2	TGCGCCAGCAGCCATAAAGGGGCGGGGGGTGGCTCCGGGGAGCTGTTTTTT	CASSHKGAGGGSGELFF
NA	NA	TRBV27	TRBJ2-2	TGTGCCAGCAGTCATGGAGGCGGGGAGCTGTTTTTT	CASSHGGGELFF
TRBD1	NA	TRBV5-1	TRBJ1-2	TGCGCCAGCAGTCCCAGAAGTACAGGGGGTTATGGCTACACCTTC	CASSPRSTGGYGYTF
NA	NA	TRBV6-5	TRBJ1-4	TGTGCCAGCAGTTACACGGTCGATGAAAAACTGTTTTTT	CASSYTVDEKLFF
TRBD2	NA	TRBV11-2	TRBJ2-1	TGTGCCAGCAGCTTAGGGACTAGCGCCAATGAGCAGTTCTTC	CASSLGTSANEQFF
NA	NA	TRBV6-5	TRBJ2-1	TGTGCCAGCAGTTTATTAAATGAGCAGTTCTTC	CASSLLNEQFF
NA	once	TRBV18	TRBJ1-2	TGTGCCAGCTCACCATTGGACAGTGGCTATGGCTACACCTTC	CASSPLDSGYGYTF
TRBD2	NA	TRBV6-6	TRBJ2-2	TGTGCCAGCATGACTAGCGGAAACACCGGGGAGCTGTTTTTT	CASMTSGNTGELFF
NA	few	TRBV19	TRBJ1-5	TGTGCCAGTAATAAAGGACAGAGCGGACAGCCCCAGCATTTT	CASNKGQSGQPQHF
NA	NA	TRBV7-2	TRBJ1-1	TGTGCCAGCAGCGTAGGGGGAGGCCTGAACACTGAAGCTTTCTTT	CASSVGGGLNTEAFF
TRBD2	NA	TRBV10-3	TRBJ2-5	TGTGCCATCAGTATCGCGGGAGGTCTCCAAGAGACCCAGTACTTC	CAISIAGGLQETQYF
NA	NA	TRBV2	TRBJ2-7	TGTGCCAGCCATTCCAGCCACAGCTCCTACGAGCAGTACTTC	CASHSSHSSYEQYF
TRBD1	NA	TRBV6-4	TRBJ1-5	TGTGCCAGCAGTGCGGGGACAGGTATTATTCCTTGGGTAGGGAATCAGCCCCAGCATTTT	CASSAGTGIIPWVGNQPQHF
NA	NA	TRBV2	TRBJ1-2	TGTGCCAGCAGGGGATTTAGGGGTCTTAACTATGGCTACACCTTC	CASRGFRGLNYGYTF
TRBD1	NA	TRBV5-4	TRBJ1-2	TGTGCCAGCAGCTTGGCCTGGACAGGGGGCGGTGATGGCTACACCTTC	CASSLAWTGGGDGYTF
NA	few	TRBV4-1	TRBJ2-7	TGCGCCAGCAGCCAAGACGGTTCCTACGAGCAGTACTTC	CASSQDGSYEQYF
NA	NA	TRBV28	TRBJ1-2	TGTGCCAGCAGGGATTCTAGCTCATCTAACTATGGCTACACCTTC	CASRDSSSSNYGYTF